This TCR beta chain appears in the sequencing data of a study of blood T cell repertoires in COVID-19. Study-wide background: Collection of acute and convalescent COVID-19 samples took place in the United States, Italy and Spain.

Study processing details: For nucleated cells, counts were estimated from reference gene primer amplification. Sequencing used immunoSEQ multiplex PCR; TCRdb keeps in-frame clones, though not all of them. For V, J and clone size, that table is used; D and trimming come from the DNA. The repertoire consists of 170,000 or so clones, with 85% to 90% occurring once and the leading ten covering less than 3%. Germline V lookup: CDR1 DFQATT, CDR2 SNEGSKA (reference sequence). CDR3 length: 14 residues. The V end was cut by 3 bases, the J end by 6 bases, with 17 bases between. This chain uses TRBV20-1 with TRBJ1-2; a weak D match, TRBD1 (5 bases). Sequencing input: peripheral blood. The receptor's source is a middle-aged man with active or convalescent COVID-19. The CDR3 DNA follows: TGCAGTGCTAGTGTGTCCCGGGGGACGGATGGCTACACCTTC. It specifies CSASVSRGTDGYTF.